Listed below are T cell receptor beta chains from one sample, sequenced in a study of beta chain features in type 1 diabetes. The protocol was immunoSEQ multiplex PCR, while the TCRdb copy is restricted to in-frame clones and leaves out a portion. Among hundreds of thousands of clones listed, over 13% were seen once. What was sequenced was naive CD4+ T cells from blood. The source is a man younger than 30 with type 1 diabetes. The CDR3 runs from the conserved cysteine through the conserved F or W. D genes are given only for firm matches. Only some rows state a clone size, as once, few, many or a class for expanded clones.

clone_size d_call j_call v_call cdr3_aa cdr3_nt
. . TRBJ2-3 TRBV2 CASSDHASTSTDTQYF TGTGCCAGCAGTGATCACGCTAGCACTAGCACAGATACGCAGTATTTT
. . TRBJ1-1 TRBV19 CASSQSRGTEAFF TGTGCCAGTAGTCAAAGCAGGGGAACTGAAGCTTTCTTT
. . TRBJ1-5 TRBV18 CASSQTVDSNQPQHF TGTGCCAGCTCTCAGACAGTGGATAGCAATCAGCCCCAGCATTTT
. TRBD2 TRBJ2-7 TRBV25-1 CAGRTSGSYEQYF TGTGCCGGTAGGACTAGCGGCTCCTACGAGCAGTACTTC
. . TRBJ2-1 TRBV4-3 CASSQDVTGLLFF TGCGCCAGCAGCCAAGACGTCACGGGACTGCTGTTCTTC
once . TRBJ2-2 TRBV9 CASSVDPNTGELFF TGTGCCAGCAGCGTGGACCCTAACACCGGGGAGCTGTTTTTT
. . TRBJ2-7 TRBV9 CASSVEQVGNEQYF TGTGCCAGCAGCGTAGAACAGGTAGGGAACGAGCAGTACTTC
few . TRBJ1-1 TRBV7-2 CASSFGENTEAFF TGTGCCAGCAGCTTCGGGGAGAACACTGAAGCTTTCTTT
. TRBD1 TRBJ2-7 TRBV30 CAWSRGHTYEQYF TGTGCCTGGAGCAGGGGGCATACCTACGAGCAGTACTTC
. TRBD2 TRBJ2-1 TRBV7-9 CASSPGLAGYNEQFF TGTGCCAGCAGCCCGGGACTAGCGGGCTACAATGAGCAGTTCTTC
. TRBD1 TRBJ2-7 TRBV7-8 CASSLFAGGAYEQYF TGTGCCAGCAGCTTATTCGCAGGGGGCGCCTACGAGCAGTACTTC
. TRBD1 TRBJ1-5 TRBV30 CAWQTGGNQPQHF TGTGCCTGGCAAACAGGGGGGAATCAGCCCCAGCATTTT